The present T cell receptor (beta chain) was sequenced within a study of blood T cell repertoires in COVID-19. The repertoire was sequenced with immunoSEQ multiplex PCR; TCRdb's copy has only in-frame clones and lacks some. In the table there are some 180,000 clones, approximately 85% of which are singletons. Germline V gene data show CDR1 as LNHDA and CDR2 as SQIVND (reference sequence). The length of the CDR3 is 14 residues. Trimming removed 2 bases at V and 1 base at J, with 8 bases between. The receptor was derived from a man aged 40-50 years who had recovered from COVID-19. The chain is built from TRBV19 and TRBJ1-1; no definite D call. Sequences were obtained from PBMCs or T cells enriched from blood (not recorded which). The CDR3 protein is CASSIWQKNTEAFF. The CDR3, as DNA: TGTGCCAGTAGTATATGGCAGAAGAACACTGAAGCTTTCTTT.